This T cell receptor beta chain was sequenced in a study of blood T cell repertoires in COVID-19. Background on the study: Material from acute and convalescent COVID-19 was sourced from the United States, Italy and Spain. T cells, B-cell-depleted T cells, or PBMCs supplied cDNA or gDNA.

The sample holds a few counts of this clone. Per the original data handling: Nucleated cell number was recorded as an estimate derived from reference gene primer amplification. Sequencing was performed with immunoSEQ multiplex PCR; in TCRdb, only in-frame clones are kept and a portion is missing. Clone size and the V and J calls come from that table; the DNA yielded D and trimming. The data show 95,000 to 150,000 clones, around three quarters seen once. Trimming shortened V by 5 bases and J by 8 bases, and 16 bases separated the two germline ends. This CDR3 has 14 residues. CDR1 and CDR2 (germline): MNHEY, SMNVEV (reference sequence).

This sequence joins TRBV27 and TRBJ2-1; D uncertain. The receptor's source is a man aged 55 to 70 with active or convalescent COVID-19. Sequencing was done on a sample of peripheral blood. This chain's CDR3 is CASSTLVSTDEQFF. CDR3 in DNA: TGTGCCAGCAGTACTCTAGTTAGCACCGATGAGCAGTTCTTC.